The 6 T cell receptor beta chains reported below all come from one sample, sequenced in a study of shared clonotypes between healthy human individuals. Method: immunoSEQ multiplex PCR; TCRdb's copy keeps in-frame clones and lacks some. The sample records fewer than 400,000 clones, approximately 79% being singletons. Material: memory CD4+ T cells sorted from blood. The subset here: CD45RA-negative fraction. The source of these receptors is a man in his thirties or forties in good health.

V and J are TRBV25-1 and TRBJ2-7, with D possibly TRBD1 on 5 matching bases. Germline V gives CDR1 MGHDK, CDR2 SYGVNS. V was pared by 9 bases and J by 5 bases, with 17 bases between. The CDR3 totals 13 residues. In nucleotides, the CDR3 is TGTGCCAGTACCAGGGCCGCGTTAGACGAGCAGTACTTC. Protein: CASTRAALDEQYF.

With respect to this clone: Other DNA sequences within the sample encode an identical CDR3. This chain joins TRBV30 and TRBJ2-1, with D possibly being TRBD2 (6 bases). The V end was cut by 3 bases, the J end by 6 bases, with 9 bases between. This CDR3 region has 12 residues. Per germline, CDR1 GTSNPN and CDR2 SVGIG (reference sequence). The CDR3 region is CAWRRDGNEQFF. The CDR3 DNA reads as TGTGCCTGGAGGCGGGACGGCAATGAGCAGTTCTTC.

The chain couples TRBV6-6 to TRBJ2-1, with 7 bases fitting TRBD2. This CDR3 spans 11 amino acids. V lost 6 bases and J lost 15; bases outside the gene matches: 8. Germline CDR1 MNHNY, CDR2 SVGAGI (reference sequence). CDR3 DNA: TGTGCCAGCAGGCGACTAGCCTTTTTGTTCTTC. Translating gives CASRRLAFLFF.

This chain joins TRBV7-6 and TRBJ1-4; 8 bases line up with TRBD1. V shed 5 bases and J 1 base; nucleotides not matched to a gene: 24. The CDR3 is 22 amino acids. Germline V gives CDR1 SGHVS, CDR2 FNYEAQ. DNA of the CDR3: TGTGCCAGCAGCCTCACTGGGTCGGGGACAGGTGGCAGTATTTTAACTAATGAAAAACTGTTTTTT. Protein sequence: CASSLTGSGTGGSILTNEKLFF.

Ten or more counts support this clone. The V call is TRBV27, the J call TRBJ2-5; 11 positions agree with TRBD1. The CDR3 is 17 amino acids. Germline CDR1 MNHEY, CDR2 SMNVEV (reference sequence). Unmatched junction bases numbered 16, after V lost 8 bases and J lost 5 bases. The CDR3 sequence is CASAGQGARRARETQYF. In DNA form, the CDR3 reads TGTGCCAGCGCTGGACAGGGGGCGAGGCGGGCACGGGAGACCCAGTACTTC.

The rearrangement links TRBV12-5 to TRBJ2-2; D tentatively reads TRBD1 or TRBD2 (5 bases each). The CDR3 is 15 amino acids. Germline V gene lookup returns CDR1 LGHNT and CDR2 FRNRAP. The V gene lost 6 bases and the J gene lost 0 bases, with 11 bases spanning the gap. CDR3 protein: CASGPGATNTGELFF. The CDR3 DNA sequence: TGTGCTAGTGGCCCCGGGGCAACGAACACCGGGGAGCTGTTTTTT.